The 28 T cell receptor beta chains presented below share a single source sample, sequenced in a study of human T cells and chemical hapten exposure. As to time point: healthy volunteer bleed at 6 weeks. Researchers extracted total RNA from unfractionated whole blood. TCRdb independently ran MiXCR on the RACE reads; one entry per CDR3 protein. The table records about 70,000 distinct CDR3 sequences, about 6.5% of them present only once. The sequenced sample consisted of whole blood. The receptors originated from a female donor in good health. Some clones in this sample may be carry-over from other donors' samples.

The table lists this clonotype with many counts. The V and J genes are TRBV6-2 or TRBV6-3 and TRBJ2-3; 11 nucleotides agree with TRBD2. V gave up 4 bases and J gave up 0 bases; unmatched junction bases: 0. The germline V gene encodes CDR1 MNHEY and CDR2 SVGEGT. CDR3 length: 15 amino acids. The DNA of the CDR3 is TGTGCCAGCAGTTGGACTAGCGGGAGCACAGATACGCAGTATTTT. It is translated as CASSWTSGSTDTQYF.

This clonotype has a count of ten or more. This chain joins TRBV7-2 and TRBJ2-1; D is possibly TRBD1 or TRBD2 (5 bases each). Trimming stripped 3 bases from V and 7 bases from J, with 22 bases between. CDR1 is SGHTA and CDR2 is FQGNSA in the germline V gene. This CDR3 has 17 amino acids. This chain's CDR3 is CASSFRSGPVLSNEQFF. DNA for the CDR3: TGTGCCAGCAGCTTCCGCTCGGGGCCAGTCCTCTCGAATGAGCAGTTCTTC. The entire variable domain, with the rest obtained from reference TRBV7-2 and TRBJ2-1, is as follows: GAGVSQSPSNKVTEKGKDVELRCDPISGHTALYWYRQSLGQGLEFLIYFQGNSAPDKSGLPSDRFSAERTGGSVSTLTIQRTQQEDSAVYLCASSFRSGPVLSNEQFFGPGTRLTVL.

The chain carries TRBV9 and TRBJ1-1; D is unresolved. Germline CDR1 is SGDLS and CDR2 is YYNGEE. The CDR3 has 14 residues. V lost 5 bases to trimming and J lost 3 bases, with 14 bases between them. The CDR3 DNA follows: TGTGCCAGCAGTGCAGGACGAGTGGACACTGAAGCTTTCTTT. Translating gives CASSAGRVDTEAFF.

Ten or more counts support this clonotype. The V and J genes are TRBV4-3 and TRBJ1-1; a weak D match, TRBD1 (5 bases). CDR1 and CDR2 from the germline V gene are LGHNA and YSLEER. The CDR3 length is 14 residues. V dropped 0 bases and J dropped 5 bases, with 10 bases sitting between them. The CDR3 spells CASSQDLSGTEAFF. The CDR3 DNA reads TGCGCCAGCAGCCAAGATCTTTCAGGGACTGAAGCTTTCTTT.

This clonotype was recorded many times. The CDR3 loop is CASSFPLGEQFF. The CDR3 coding sequence is TGTGCCAGCAGTTTCCCCCTAGGTGAGCAGTTCTTC. V is TRBV12-3 or TRBV12-4 and J is TRBJ2-1; D unresolved. The germline V and J ends were trimmed by 3 bases and 9 bases, with 9 bases remaining between them. This CDR3 has 12 amino acids.

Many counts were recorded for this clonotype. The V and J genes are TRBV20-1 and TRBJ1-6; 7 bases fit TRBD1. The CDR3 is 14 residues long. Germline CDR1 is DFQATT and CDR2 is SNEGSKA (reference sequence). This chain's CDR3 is CSQTGAIYNSPLHF. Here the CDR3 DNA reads TGCAGCCAAACAGGGGCGATCTATAATTCACCCCTCCACTTT.

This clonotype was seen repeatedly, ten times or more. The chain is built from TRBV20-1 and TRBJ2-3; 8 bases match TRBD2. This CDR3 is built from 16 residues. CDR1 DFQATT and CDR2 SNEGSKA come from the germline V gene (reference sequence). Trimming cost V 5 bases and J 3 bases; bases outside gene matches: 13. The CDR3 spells CSAVSPAGGRTDTQYF. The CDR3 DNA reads TGCAGTGCTGTATCTCCGGCCGGCGGGAGGACAGATACGCAGTATTTT.

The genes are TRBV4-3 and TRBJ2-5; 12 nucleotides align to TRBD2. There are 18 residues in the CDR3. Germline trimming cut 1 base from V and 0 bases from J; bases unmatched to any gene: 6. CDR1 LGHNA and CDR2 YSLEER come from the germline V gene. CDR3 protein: CASSQGLAGVWHQETQYF. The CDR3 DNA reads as TGCGCCAGCAGCCAAGGACTAGCGGGAGTTTGGCACCAAGAGACCCAGTACTTC.

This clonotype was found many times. The CDR3: CSARDGQDRAVQPQHF. CDR3 bases: TGCAGTGCTAGAGATGGACAAGACAGGGCCGTCCAGCCCCAGCATTTT. J is TRBJ1-5 and V is TRBV20-1, with 7 positions matching TRBD1. After removal of 0 bases from V and 7 bases from J, the junction contained 12 bases not matched to a gene. Germline V gives CDR1 DFQATT, CDR2 SNEGSKA (reference sequence). This CDR3 contains 16 residues.

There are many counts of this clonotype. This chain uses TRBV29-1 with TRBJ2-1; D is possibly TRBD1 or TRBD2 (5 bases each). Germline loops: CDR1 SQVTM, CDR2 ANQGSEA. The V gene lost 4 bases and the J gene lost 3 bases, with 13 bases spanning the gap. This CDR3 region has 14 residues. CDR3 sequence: CSVVGRVLYNEQFF. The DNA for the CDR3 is TGCAGCGTTGTGGGGCGGGTGCTCTACAATGAGCAGTTCTTC.

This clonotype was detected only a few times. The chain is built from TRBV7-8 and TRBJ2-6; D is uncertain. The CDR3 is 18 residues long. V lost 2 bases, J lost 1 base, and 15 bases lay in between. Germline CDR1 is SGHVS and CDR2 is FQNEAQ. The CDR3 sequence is CASSLYAPSDSGANVLTF. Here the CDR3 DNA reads TGTGCCAGCAGCTTATATGCTCCGAGTGATTCTGGGGCCAACGTCCTGACTTTC. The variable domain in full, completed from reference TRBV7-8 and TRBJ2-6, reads GAGVSQSPRYKVAKRGQDVALRCDPISGHVSLFWYQQALGQGPEFLTYFQNEAQLDKSGLPSDRFFAERPEGSVSTLKIQRTQQEDSAVYLCASSLYAPSDSGANVLTFGAGSRLTVL.

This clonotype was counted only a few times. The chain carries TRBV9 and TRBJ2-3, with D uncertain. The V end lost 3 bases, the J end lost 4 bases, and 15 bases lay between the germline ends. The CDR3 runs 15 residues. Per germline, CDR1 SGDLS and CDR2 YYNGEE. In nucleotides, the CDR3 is TGTGCCAGCAGCGATCCACGGACCGGGTCAGATACGCAGTATTTT. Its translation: CASSDPRTGSDTQYF.

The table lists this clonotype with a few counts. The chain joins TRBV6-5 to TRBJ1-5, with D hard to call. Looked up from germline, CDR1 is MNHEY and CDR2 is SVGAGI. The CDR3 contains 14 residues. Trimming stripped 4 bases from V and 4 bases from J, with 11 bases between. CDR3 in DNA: TGTGCCAGCAGTTCGGACTATGGAAATCAGCCCCAGCATTTT. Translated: CASSSDYGNQPQHF.

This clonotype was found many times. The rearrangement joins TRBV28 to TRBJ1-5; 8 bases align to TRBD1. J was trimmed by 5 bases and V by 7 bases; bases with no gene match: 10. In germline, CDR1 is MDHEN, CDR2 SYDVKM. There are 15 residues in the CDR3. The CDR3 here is CASTFPGQGYQPQHF. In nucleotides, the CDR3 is TGTGCCAGCACTTTCCCCGGACAGGGATATCAGCCCCAGCATTTT.

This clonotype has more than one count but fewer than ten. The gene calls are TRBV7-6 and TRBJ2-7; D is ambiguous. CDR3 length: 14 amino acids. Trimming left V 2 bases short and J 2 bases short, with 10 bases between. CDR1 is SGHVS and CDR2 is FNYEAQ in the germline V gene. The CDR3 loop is CASSLIGRPYEQYF. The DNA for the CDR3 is TGTGCCAGCAGCTTAATAGGCAGGCCCTACGAGCAGTACTTC.

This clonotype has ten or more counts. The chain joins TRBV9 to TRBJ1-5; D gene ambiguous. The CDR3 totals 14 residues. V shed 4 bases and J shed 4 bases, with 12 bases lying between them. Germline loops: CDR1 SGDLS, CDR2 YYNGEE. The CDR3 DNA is TGTGCCAGCAGCATGGGGTCGGGAAATCAGCCCCAGCATTTT. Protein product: CASSMGSGNQPQHF.

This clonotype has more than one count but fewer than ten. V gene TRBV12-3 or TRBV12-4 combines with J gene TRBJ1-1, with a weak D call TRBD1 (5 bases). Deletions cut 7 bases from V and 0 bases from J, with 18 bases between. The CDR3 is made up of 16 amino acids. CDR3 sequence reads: CASTSPGQGMNTEAFF. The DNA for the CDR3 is TGTGCCAGCACCTCTCCGGGTCAGGGTATGAACACTGAAGCTTTCTTT.

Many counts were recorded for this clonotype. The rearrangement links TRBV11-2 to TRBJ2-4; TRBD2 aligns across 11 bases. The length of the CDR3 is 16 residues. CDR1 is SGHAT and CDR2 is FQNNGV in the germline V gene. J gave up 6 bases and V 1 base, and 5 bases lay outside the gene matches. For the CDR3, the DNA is TGTGCCAGCAGCTTAGTGAACCTAGCGGGAGGAAACATTCAGTACTTC. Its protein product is CASSLVNLAGGNIQYF.

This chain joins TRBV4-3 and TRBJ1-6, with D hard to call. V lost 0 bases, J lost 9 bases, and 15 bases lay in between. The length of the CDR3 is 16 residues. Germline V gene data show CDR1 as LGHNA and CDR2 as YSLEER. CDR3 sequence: CASSQDLMSGGSPLHF. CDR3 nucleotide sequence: TGCGCCAGCAGCCAAGATCTTATGTCAGGTGGTTCACCCCTCCACTTT.

CDR3 region: CASSLEGAANIQYF. CDR3 bases: TGCGCCAGCAGCTTGGAGGGGGCGGCTAACATTCAGTACTTC. The chain carries TRBV5-1 and TRBJ2-4, with TRBD1 matching 7 bases. This CDR3 is built from 14 residues. Germline CDR1 and CDR2: SGHRS and YFSETQ. V shed 0 bases and J 7 bases; nucleotides not matched to a gene: 4.

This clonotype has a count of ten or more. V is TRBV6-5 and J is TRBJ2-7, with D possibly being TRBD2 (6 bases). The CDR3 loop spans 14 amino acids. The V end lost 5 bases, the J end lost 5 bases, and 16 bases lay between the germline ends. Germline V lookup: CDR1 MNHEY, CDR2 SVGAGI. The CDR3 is CASSRGATYDEQYF. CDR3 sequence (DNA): TGTGCCAGCAGTCGCGGGGCCACCTACGACGAGCAGTACTTC.

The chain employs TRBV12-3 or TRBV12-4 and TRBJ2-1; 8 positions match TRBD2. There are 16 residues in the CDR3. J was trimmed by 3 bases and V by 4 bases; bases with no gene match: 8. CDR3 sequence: CASSSSTSVDYNEQFF. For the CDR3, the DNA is TGTGCCAGCAGTTCCTCGACTAGCGTTGACTACAATGAGCAGTTCTTC.

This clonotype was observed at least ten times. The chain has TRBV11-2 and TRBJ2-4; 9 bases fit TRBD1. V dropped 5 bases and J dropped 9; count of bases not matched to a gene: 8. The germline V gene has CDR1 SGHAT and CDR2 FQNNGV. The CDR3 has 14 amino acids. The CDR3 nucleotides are TGTGCCAGCAGCGCCGGGACAGGGAGTTTCATTCAGTACTTC. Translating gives CASSAGTGSFIQYF.

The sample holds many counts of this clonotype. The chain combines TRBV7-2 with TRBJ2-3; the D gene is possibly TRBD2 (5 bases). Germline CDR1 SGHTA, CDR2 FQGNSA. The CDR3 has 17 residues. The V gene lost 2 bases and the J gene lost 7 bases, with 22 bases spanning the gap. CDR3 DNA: TGTGCCAGCAGCTTACAAGGTGGGCCTTGGCGAGGGCATACGCAGTATTTT. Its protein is CASSLQGGPWRGHTQYF. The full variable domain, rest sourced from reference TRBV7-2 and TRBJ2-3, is GAGVSQSPSNKVTEKGKDVELRCDPISGHTALYWYRQSLGQGLEFLIYFQGNSAPDKSGLPSDRFSAERTGGSVSTLTIQRTQQEDSAVYLCASSLQGGPWRGHTQYFGPGTRLTVL.

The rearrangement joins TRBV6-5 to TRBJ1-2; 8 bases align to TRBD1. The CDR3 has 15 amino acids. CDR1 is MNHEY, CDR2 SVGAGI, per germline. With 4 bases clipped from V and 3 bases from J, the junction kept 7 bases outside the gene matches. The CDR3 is CASSWGTGLHYGYTF. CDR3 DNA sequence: TGTGCCAGCAGTTGGGGGACAGGTCTGCACTATGGCTACACCTTC.

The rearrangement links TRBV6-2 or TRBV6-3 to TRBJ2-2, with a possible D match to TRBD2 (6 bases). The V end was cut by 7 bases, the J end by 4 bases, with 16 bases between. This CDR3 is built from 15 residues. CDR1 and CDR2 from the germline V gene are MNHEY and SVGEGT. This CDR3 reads CASTVTSQTTGELFF. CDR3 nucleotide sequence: TGTGCCAGCACCGTGACTAGTCAAACCACCGGGGAGCTGTTTTTT.

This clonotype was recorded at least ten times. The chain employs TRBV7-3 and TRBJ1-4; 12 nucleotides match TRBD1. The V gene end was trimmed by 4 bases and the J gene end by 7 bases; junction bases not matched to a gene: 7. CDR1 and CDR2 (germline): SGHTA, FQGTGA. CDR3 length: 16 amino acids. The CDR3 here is CASSCPRDRGPEKLFF. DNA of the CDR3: TGTGCCAGCAGCTGCCCCCGGGACAGGGGGCCTGAAAAACTGTTTTTT.

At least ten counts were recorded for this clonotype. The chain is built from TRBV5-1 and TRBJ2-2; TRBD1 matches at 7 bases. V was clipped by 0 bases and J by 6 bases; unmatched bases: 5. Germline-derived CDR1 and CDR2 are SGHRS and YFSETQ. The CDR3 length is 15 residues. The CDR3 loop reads CASSLATGKSGELFF. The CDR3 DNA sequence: TGCGCCAGCAGCTTGGCGACAGGGAAGTCCGGGGAGCTGTTTTTT.